The rows below give T cell receptor beta chains drawn from one sample of a study of STAT5B mutations in CD4+ large granular lymphocyte leukemia. Here immunoSEQ multiplex PCR was the method, and the copy in TCRdb shows in-frame clones only, minus some. The sample consists of about 26,000 clones, 80% to 85% of them appearing once. The sequenced sample consisted of CD4+ T cells from blood buffy coats. The receptors shown here come from a human donor in good health. Each CDR3 is given with its conserved first and last residue. The D gene is left open where the match is weak. Clone size, where shown, is once, few, many, or a class for clones that have expanded.

J | V | D | size | length | CDR3 | DNA
TRBJ1-1 | TRBV6-1 | - | once | 14 | CASSVTAFGAEAFF | TGTGCCAGCAGCGTGACAGCGTTCGGGGCTGAAGCTTTCTTT
TRBJ1-5 | TRBV18 | - | - | 16 | CASSPQSGSGNQPQHF | TGTGCCAGCTCACCACAGAGTGGGTCAGGCAATCAGCCCCAGCATTTT
TRBJ1-2 | TRBV6-6 | TRBD1 | - | 14 | CASRRGQGKYGYTF | TGTGCCAGCAGACGGGGACAGGGAAAGTATGGCTACACCTTC
TRBJ2-7 | TRBV5-1 | - | - | 15 | CASSLAGQGSYEQYF | TGCGCCAGCAGCTTGGCCGGGCAGGGTTCCTACGAGCAGTACTTC
TRBJ1-2 | TRBV7-6 | - | - | 15 | CASSLLGGSGYGYTF | TGTGCCAGCAGCTTGCTCGGTGGTAGCGGGTATGGCTACACCTTC
TRBJ1-1 | TRBV6-6 | TRBD1 | - | 14 | CASKVPHRGTEAFF | TGTGCCAGCAAGGTGCCCCACAGGGGCACTGAAGCTTTCTTT
TRBJ1-2 | TRBV4-1 | TRBD1 | - | 15 | CASSHGQGGNYGYTF | TGCGCCAGCAGCCACGGACAGGGGGGTAACTATGGCTACACCTTC
TRBJ2-3 | TRBV7-2 | TRBD2 | - | 17 | CASSLSLAGWDTDTQYF | TGTGCCAGCAGCTTATCCTTAGCGGGGTGGGACACAGATACGCAGTATTTT
TRBJ1-2 | TRBV11-3 | TRBD1 | few | 13 | CASSGDRGRSYTF | TGTGCCAGCAGCGGAGACAGGGGTAGAAGCTACACCTTC
TRBJ1-5 | TRBV7-2 | - | - | 15 | CASSLEVGGNQPQHF | TGTGCCAGCAGCTTAGAAGTGGGTGGGAATCAGCCCCAGCATTTT
TRBJ2-2 | TRBV15 | TRBD1 | once | 15 | CATKQDRVNTGELFF | TGTGCCACCAAACAGGACAGGGTGAACACCGGGGAGCTGTTTTTT
TRBJ1-3 | TRBV28 | - | - | 16 | CASSLLFASSGNTIYF | TGTGCCAGCAGTTTACTTTTCGCGAGCTCTGGAAACACCATATATTTT
TRBJ2-3 | TRBV5-1 | TRBD1 | - | 15 | CASSTAQGAGDTQYF | TGCGCCAGCAGCACGGCGCAGGGGGCCGGAGATACGCAGTATTTT
TRBJ2-2 | TRBV5-1 | - | - | 17 | CASSSRTGFETTGELFF | TGCGCCAGCAGCTCGCGGACCGGGTTTGAAACGACCGGGGAGCTGTTTTTT
TRBJ2-1 | TRBV2 | - | - | 15 | CASRTDPGVYNEQFF | TGTGCCAGCAGGACAGACCCAGGGGTCTACAATGAGCAGTTCTTC
TRBJ1-6 | TRBV30 | TRBD1 | - | 17 | CAWSAGSEGAASLPLHF | TGTGCCTGGAGCGCAGGATCCGAGGGGGCCGCTTCACTACCCCTCCACTTT
TRBJ2-3 | TRBV2 | - | - | 14 | CASTYRGSTDTQYF | TGTGCCAGTACCTACCGGGGGAGCACAGATACGCAGTATTTT
TRBJ1-2 | TRBV7-2 | TRBD1 | - | 15 | CASSFRTGSNYGYTF | TGTGCCAGCAGCTTCCGGACAGGGTCTAACTATGGCTACACCTTC
TRBJ2-5 | TRBV7-9 | - | - | 14 | CASSLGETQETQYF | TGTGCCAGCAGCTTAGGAGAGACGCAAGAGACCCAGTACTTC
TRBJ2-2 | TRBV10-2 | - | - | 11 | CASRIAGELFF | TGCGCCAGCAGAATTGCCGGGGAGCTGTTTTTT
TRBJ1-2 | TRBV4-1 | - | - | 16 | CASSQDRKLTNYGYTF | TGCGCCAGCAGCCAAGACAGGAAGCTAACTAACTATGGCTACACCTTC
TRBJ1-5 | TRBV6-6 | - | - | 13 | CASSSNSNQPQHF | TGTGCCAGCAGTTCGAATAGCAATCAGCCCCAGCATTTT
TRBJ1-1 | TRBV28 | - | - | 13 | CASSSTGHTEAFF | TGTGCCAGCAGTTCGACAGGACACACTGAAGCTTTCTTT